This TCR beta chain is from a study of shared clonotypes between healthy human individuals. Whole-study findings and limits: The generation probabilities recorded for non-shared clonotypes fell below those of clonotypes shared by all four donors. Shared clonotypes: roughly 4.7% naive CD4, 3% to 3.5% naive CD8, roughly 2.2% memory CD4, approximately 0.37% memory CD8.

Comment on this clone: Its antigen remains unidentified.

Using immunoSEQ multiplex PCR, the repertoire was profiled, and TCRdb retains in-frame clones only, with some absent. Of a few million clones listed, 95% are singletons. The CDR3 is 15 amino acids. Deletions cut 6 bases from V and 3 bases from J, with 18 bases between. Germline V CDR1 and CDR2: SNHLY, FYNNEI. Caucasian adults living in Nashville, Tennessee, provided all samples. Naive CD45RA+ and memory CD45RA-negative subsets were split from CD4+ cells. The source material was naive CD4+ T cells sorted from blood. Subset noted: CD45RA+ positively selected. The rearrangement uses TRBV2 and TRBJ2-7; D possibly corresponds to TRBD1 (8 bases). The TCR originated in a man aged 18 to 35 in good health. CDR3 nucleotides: TGTGCCAGCAGCCCCGGACAGGGAGGGGGCTACGAGCAGTACTTC. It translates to CASSPGQGGGYEQYF.